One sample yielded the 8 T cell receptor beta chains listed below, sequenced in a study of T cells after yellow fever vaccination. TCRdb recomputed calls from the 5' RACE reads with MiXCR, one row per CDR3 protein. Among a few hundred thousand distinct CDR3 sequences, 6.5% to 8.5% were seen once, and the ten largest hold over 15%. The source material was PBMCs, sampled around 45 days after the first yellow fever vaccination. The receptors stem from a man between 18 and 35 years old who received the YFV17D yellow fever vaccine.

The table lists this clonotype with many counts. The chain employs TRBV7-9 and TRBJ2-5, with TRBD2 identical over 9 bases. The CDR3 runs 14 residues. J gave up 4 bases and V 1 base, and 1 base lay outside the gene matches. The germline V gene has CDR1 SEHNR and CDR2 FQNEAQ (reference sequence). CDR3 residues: CASSLGGLAETQYF. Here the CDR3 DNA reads TGTGCCAGCAGCTTAGGGGGACTAGCAGAGACCCAGTACTTC.

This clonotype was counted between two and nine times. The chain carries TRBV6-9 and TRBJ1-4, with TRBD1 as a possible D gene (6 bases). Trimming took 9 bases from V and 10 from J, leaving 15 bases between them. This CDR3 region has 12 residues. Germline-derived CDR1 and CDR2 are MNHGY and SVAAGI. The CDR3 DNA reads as TGTGCCAGTGCTACGACAGGCGTAAAACTGTTTTTT. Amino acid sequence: CASATTGVKLFF.

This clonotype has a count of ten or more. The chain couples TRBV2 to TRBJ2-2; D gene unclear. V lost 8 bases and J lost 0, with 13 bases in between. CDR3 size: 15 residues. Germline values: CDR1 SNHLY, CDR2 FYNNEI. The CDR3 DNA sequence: TGTGCCAGCGGGTCCAAGTGGACGAACACCGGGGAGCTGTTTTTT. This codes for CASGSKWTNTGELFF.

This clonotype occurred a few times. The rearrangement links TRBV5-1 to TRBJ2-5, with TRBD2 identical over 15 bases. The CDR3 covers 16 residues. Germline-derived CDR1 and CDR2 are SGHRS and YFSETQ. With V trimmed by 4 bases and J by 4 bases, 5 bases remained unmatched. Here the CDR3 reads CASSLGTSGGLETQYF. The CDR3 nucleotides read TGCGCCAGCAGCCTCGGGACTAGCGGGGGGTTAGAGACCCAGTACTTC. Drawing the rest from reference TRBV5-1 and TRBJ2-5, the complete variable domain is KAGVTQTPRYLIKTRGQQVTLSCSPISGHRSVSWYQQTPGQGLQFLFEYFSETQRNKGNFPGRFSGRQFSNSRSEMNVSTLELGDSALYLCASSLGTSGGLETQYFGPGTRLLVL.

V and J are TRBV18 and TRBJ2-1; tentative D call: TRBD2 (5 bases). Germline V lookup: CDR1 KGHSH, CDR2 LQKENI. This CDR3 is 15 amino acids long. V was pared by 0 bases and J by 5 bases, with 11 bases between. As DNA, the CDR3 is TGTGCCAGCTCACCACCGGTAAACGGGAACAATGAGCAGTTCTTC. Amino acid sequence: CASSPPVNGNNEQFF.

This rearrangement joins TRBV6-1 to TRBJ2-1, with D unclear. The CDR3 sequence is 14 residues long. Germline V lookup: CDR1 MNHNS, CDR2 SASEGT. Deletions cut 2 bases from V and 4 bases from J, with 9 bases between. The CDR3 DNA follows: TGTGCCAGCAGTGAATCCCAGGAATACAATGAGCAGTTCTTC. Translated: CASSESQEYNEQFF.

CDR3 region: CASSPTGWETQYF. The CDR3 coding sequence is TGTGCCAGCAGTCCCACGGGATGGGAGACCCAGTACTTC. V gene TRBV28 combines with J gene TRBJ2-5, with D possibly being TRBD2 (5 bases). V was trimmed by 5 bases and J by 5 bases, leaving 12 bases between them. CDR1 MDHEN and CDR2 SYDVKM come from the germline V gene. This CDR3 has 13 amino acids.

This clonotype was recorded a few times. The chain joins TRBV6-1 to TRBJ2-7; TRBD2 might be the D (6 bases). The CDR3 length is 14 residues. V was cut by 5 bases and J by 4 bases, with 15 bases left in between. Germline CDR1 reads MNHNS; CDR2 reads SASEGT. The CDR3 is CASSPGGVGYEQYV. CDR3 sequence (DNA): TGTGCCAGCAGTCCAGGCGGGGTGGGGTACGAGCAGTACGTC.